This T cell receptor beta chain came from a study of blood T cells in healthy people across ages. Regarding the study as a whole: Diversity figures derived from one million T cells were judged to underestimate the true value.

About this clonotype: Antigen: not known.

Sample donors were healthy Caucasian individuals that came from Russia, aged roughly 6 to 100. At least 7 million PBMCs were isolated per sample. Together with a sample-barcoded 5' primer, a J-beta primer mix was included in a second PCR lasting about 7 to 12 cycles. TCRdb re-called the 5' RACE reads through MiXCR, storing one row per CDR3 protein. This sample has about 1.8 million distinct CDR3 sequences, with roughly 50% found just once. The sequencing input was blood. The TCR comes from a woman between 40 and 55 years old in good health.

The CDR3 spells CASSQGESPNEKLFF. In DNA form, the CDR3 reads TGTGCCAGCAGCCAAGGGGAATCCCCTAATGAAAAACTGTTTTTT. The chain links TRBV4-2 to TRBJ1-4; D gene ambiguous. The germline gives CDR1 LGHNA, CDR2 YNFKEQ. Trimming shortened V by 1 base and J by 3 bases, and 9 bases separated the two germline ends. The CDR3 length is 15 residues.